A single sample is the source of the 12 T cell receptor beta chains below, sequenced in a study of blood T cell repertoires in COVID-19. Here immunoSEQ multiplex PCR was the method, and the copy in TCRdb shows in-frame clones only, minus some. The sample yields around 120,000 clones, about 78% seen once. The sample was peripheral blood. These receptors all stem from a man between 65 and 85 years old with acute or convalescent COVID-19.

The chain links TRBV12-5 to TRBJ2-7, with D maybe TRBD2 (5 bases). Germline-derived CDR1 and CDR2 are LGHNT and FRNRAP. CDR3 length: 15 residues. The V end lost 6 bases, the J end lost 0 bases, and 15 bases lay between the germline ends. The CDR3 DNA reads TGTGCTAGTGGCACCTCGGACTGGACCTCCTACGAGCAGTACTTC. As protein: CASGTSDWTSYEQYF.

The CDR3 sequence is CASSLTGYGYTF. The CDR3 DNA sequence: TGTGCCAGCAGTTTAACAGGGTATGGCTACACCTTC. V usage is TRBV12-3 or TRBV12-4 and J usage is TRBJ1-2, with D possibly TRBD1 on 6 matching bases. Trimming removed 2 bases at V and 5 bases at J, with 6 bases between. The CDR3 runs to 12 residues.

CDR3 in DNA: TGTGCCAGCAGCTGGCGGGGGGACTTGGCCTACGAGCAGTACTTC. Protein sequence: CASSWRGDLAYEQYF. V is TRBV5-5 and J is TRBJ2-7; 8 nucleotides agree with TRBD2. V shed 3 bases, J shed 2 bases, and the junction held 7 bases outside the gene matches. The CDR3 totals 15 residues. Germline CDR1 SGHKS, CDR2 YYEKEE (reference sequence).

The chain uses TRBV6-1 and TRBJ1-1, with 7 bases lining up with TRBD1. CDR3 length equals 13 residues. Unmatched junction bases numbered 8, after V lost 9 bases and J lost 4 bases. Germline lookup yields CDR1 MNHNS and CDR2 SASEGT. CDR3 in amino acids: CASRGQAGTEAFF. The CDR3 nucleotides are TGTGCCAGTAGGGGGCAGGCGGGCACTGAAGCTTTCTTT.

V and J are TRBV6-2 or TRBV6-3 and TRBJ1-5; no firm D call. Trimming stripped 6 bases from V and 1 base from J, with 19 bases between. The CDR3 has 17 amino acids. Germline V CDR1 and CDR2: MNHEY, SVGEGT. Here the CDR3 reads CASSQIPGQKSNQPQHF. The CDR3 coding sequence is TGTGCCAGCAGCCAGATACCGGGTCAGAAGAGCAATCAGCCCCAGCATTTT.

CDR3 sequence reads: CASSQAGVFTGTGDRYGYTF. CDR3 nucleotide sequence: TGCGCCAGCAGCCAAGCGGGCGTATTTACCGGGACAGGAGACCGCTATGGCTACACCTTC. The rearrangement joins TRBV4-1 to TRBJ1-2, with 8 bases fitting TRBD1. Trimming took 1 base from V and 4 from J; bases not matched to a gene: 20. From germline, CDR1 is MGHRA and CDR2 YSYEKL. This CDR3 comprises 20 residues.

This clone was seen only a few times. The chain uses TRBV11-1 and TRBJ1-2; D ambiguous. The V end was cut by 4 bases, the J end by 8 bases, with 14 bases between. The germline gives CDR1 SGHAT, CDR2 FQDESV (reference sequence). The CDR3 is made up of 13 amino acids. The CDR3: CASSSGTPRGYTF. The DNA for the CDR3 is TGTGCCAGCAGCTCAGGTACCCCGCGCGGCTACACCTTC.

The chain links TRBV11-3 to TRBJ2-7, with 10 nucleotides matching TRBD1. The length of the CDR3 is 15 residues. V shed 5 bases and J 3 bases; nucleotides not matched to a gene: 7. Germline CDR1 SGHNT, CDR2 YENEEA. In nucleotides, the CDR3 is TGTGCCAGCAGCGCCCGGACAGGGGGGTACTACGAGCAGTACTTC. It specifies CASSARTGGYYEQYF.

The chain uses TRBV7-2 and TRBJ2-7; possibly TRBD2 for D (6 bases). The CDR3 has 14 residues. CDR1 SGHTA and CDR2 FQGNSA come from the germline V gene. Trimming pared 2 bases from V and 6 bases from J, leaving 14 bases between. The CDR3 is CASSLNDMGGEQYF. CDR3 bases: TGTGCCAGCAGCTTAAACGATATGGGGGGCGAGCAGTACTTC.

As to this clone: Other DNA sequences within the sample encode an identical CDR3. The V and J genes are TRBV7-2 and TRBJ1-1; possibly TRBD1 for D (5 bases). The CDR3 consists of 14 residues. Deletions cut 2 bases from V and 3 bases from J, with 10 bases between. CDR1 SGHTA and CDR2 FQGNSA come from the germline V gene. In DNA form, the CDR3 reads TGTGCCAGCAGCTTATCAAGGGGCCACACTGAAGCTTTCTTT. Its translation is CASSLSRGHTEAFF. Supplemented by reference TRBV7-2 and TRBJ1-1, the full variable domain reads GAGVSQSPSNKVTEKGKDVELRCDPISGHTALYWYRQSLGQGLEFLIYFQGNSAPDKSGLPSDRFSAERTGGSVSTLTIQRTQQEDSAVYLCASSLSRGHTEAFFGQGTRLTVV.

This chain links TRBV27 with TRBJ2-7, with D possibly being TRBD1 (7 bases). This CDR3 is 16 amino acids long. V was shortened by 6 bases and J by 3 bases, with 21 bases between the two germline ends. Germline CDR1 MNHEY, CDR2 SMNVEV (reference sequence). The CDR3 loop is CASRLTAGQSFYEQYF. CDR3 bases: TGTGCCAGCAGACTCACCGCGGGACAGTCTTTCTACGAGCAGTACTTC.

V is TRBV27 and J is TRBJ2-2, with 7 bases that match TRBD2. Looked up from germline, CDR1 is MNHEY and CDR2 is SMNVEV (reference sequence). The junction had 5 bases not matched to a gene; V was cut back by 2 bases and J by 5 bases. The CDR3 loop spans 15 amino acids. CDR3 sequence (DNA): TGTGCCAGCAGTTTAGCGGGGGACCCAACCGGGGAGCTGTTTTTT. Amino acids: CASSLAGDPTGELFF.